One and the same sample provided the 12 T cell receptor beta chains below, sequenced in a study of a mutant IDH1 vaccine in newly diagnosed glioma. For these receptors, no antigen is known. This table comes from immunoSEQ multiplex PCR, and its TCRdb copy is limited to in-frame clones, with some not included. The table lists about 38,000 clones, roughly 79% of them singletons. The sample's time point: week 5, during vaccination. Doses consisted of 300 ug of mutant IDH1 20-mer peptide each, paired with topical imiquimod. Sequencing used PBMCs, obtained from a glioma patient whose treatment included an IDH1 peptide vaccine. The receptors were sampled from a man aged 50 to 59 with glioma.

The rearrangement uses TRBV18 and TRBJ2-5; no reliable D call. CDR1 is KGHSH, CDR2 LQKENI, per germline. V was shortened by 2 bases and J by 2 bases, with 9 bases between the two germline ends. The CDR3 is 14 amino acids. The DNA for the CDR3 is TGTGCCAGCTCACCAGGGCCGCTACAAGAGACCCAGTACTTC. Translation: CASSPGPLQETQYF.

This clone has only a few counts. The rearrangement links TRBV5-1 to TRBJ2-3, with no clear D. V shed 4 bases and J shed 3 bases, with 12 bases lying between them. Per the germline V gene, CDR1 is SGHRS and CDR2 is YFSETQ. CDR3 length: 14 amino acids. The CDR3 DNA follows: TGCGCCAGCAGCCTTACTCGAAAGACAGATACGCAGTATTTT. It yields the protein CASSLTRKTDTQYF.

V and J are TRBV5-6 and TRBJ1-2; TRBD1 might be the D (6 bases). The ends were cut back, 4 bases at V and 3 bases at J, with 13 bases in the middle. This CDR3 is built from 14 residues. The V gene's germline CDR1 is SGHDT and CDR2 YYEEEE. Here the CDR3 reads CASSGAGGYYGYTF. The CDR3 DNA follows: TGTGCCAGCAGCGGCGCTGGGGGCTACTATGGCTACACCTTC. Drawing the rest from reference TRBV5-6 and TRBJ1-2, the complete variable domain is DAGVTQSPTHLIKTRGQQVTLRCSPKSGHDTVSWYQQALGQGPQFIFQYYEEEERQRGNFPDRFSGHQFPNYSSELNVNALLLGDSALYLCASSGAGGYYGYTFGSGTRLTVV.

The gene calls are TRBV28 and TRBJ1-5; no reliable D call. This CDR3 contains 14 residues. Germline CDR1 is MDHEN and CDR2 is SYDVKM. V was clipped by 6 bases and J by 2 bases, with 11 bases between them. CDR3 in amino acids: CASRAGIGNQPQHF. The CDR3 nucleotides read TGTGCCAGCAGGGCCGGGATAGGCAATCAGCCCCAGCATTTT.

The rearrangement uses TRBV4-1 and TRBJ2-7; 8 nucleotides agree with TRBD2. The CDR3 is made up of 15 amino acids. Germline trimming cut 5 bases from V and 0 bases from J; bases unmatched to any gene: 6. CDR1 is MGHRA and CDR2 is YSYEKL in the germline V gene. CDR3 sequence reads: CASSEAGVPSYEQYF. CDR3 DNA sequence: TGCGCCAGCAGCGAAGCGGGGGTGCCCTCCTACGAGCAGTACTTC.

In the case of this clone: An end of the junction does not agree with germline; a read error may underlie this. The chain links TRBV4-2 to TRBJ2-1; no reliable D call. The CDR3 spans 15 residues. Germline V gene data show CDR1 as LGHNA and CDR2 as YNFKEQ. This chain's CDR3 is CASSEDMGAYNEQFF. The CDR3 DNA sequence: TGTGCCAGCAGCGAAGACATGGGTGCCTACAATGAGCAGTTCTTC.

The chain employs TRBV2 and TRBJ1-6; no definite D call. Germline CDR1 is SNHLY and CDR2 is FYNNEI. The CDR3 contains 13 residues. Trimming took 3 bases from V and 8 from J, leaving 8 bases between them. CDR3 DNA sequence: TGTGCCAGCAGTGACCCCGGTTATTCACCCCTCCACTTT. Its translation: CASSDPGYSPLHF.

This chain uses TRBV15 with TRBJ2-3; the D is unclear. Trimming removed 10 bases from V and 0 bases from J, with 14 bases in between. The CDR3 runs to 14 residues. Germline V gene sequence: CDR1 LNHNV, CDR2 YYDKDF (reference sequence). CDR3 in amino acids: CAINYRTSTDTQYF. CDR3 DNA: TGTGCCATTAACTACCGTACAAGCACAGATACGCAGTATTTT. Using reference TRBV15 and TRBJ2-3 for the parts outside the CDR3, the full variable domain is DAMVIQNPRYQVTQFGKPVTLSCSQTLNHNVMYWYQQKSSQAPKLLFHYYDKDFNNEADTPDNFQSRRPNTSFCFLDIRSPGLGDTAMYLCAINYRTSTDTQYFGPGTRLTVL.

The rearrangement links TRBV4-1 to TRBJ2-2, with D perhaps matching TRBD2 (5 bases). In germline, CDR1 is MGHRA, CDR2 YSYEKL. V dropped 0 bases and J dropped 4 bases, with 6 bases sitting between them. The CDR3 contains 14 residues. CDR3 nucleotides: TGCGCCAGCAGCCAAGACGCGGGCACCGGGGAGCTGTTTTTT. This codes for CASSQDAGTGELFF.

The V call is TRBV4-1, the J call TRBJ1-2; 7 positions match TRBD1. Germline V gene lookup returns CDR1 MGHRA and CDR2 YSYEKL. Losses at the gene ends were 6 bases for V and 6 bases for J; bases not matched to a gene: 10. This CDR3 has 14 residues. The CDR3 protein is CASSFTGDEDGYTF. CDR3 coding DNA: TGCGCCAGCAGTTTTACAGGGGACGAGGATGGCTACACCTTC.

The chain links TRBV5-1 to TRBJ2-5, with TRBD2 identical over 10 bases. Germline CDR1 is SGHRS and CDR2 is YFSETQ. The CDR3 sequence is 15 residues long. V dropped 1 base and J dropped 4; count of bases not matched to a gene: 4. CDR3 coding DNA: TGCGCCAGCAGCTTGCTAGCGGGAGTGGGAGAGACCCAGTACTTC. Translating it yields CASSLLAGVGETQYF.

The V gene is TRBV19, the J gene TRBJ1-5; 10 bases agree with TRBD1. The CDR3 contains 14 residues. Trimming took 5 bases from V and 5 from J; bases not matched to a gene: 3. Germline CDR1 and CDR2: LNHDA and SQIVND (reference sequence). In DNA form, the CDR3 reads TGTGCCAGTAGTCCGGGGACAGGGGATCAGCCCCAGCATTTT. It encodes CASSPGTGDQPQHF.